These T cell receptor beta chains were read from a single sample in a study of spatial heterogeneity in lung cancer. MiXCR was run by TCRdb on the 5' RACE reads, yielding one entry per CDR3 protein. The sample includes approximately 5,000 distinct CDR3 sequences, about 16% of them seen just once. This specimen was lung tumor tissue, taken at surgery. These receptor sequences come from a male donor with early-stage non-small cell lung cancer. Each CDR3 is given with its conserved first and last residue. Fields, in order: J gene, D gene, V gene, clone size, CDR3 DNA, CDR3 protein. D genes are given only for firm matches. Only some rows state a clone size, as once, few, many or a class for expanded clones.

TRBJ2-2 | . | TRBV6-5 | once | TGTGCCAATCAGATCCTACAGGTCGGGCGCGACACCGGGGAGCTGTTTTTT | CANQILQVGRDTGELFF
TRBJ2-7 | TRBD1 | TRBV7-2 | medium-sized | TGTGCCAGCAGCTTAGGAGACAGGGGGCCTTATAAAGCTAGGGAGCAGTACTTC | CASSLGDRGPYKAREQYF
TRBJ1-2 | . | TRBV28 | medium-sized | TGTGCCAGCAGTTTATTTAACTATGGCTACACCTTC | CASSLFNYGYTF
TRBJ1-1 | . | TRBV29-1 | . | TGCAGCTCTCACGTCGGGACGGTGAACACTGAAGCTTTCTTT | CSSHVGTVNTEAFF
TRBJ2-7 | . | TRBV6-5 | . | TGTGCCAGCAGTAACCGACATGACCCTTCCTACGAGCAGTACTTC | CASSNRHDPSYEQYF
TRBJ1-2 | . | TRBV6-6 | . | TGTGCCAGCAGCTCTGGGACGGATTATGGCTACACCTTC | CASSSGTDYGYTF
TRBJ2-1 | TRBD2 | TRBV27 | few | TGTGCCAGCAGTCCTAGCGGGATGGGCAATGAGCAGTTCTTC | CASSPSGMGNEQFF
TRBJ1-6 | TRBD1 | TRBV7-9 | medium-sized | TGTGCCAGCAGCTACAGGGGAGGTAATTCACCCCTCCACTTT | CASSYRGGNSPLHF
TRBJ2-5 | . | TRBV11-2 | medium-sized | TGTGCCAGCAGCGAGGGCAGGGAAGAGACCCAGTACTTC | CASSEGREETQYF
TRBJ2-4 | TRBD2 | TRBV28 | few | TGTGCCAGCAGTTTAGGGGGTCTAGCGGGAGGGCGAAACATTCAGTACTTC | CASSLGGLAGGRNIQYF
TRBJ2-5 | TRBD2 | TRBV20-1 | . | TGCAGTGCTAGAGTGGCGGGGGTACCCCAAGAGACCCAGTACTTC | CSARVAGVPQETQYF
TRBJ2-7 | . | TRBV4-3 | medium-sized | TGCGCCAGCAGCCAAGTACCGGAGTCCGAGCAGTACTTC | CASSQVPESEQYF
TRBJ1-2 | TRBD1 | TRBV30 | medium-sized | TGTGCCTGGAGTACCGGACAGGGGCGCTTGTTAAACTATGGCTACACCTTC | CAWSTGQGRLLNYGYTF
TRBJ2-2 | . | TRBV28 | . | TGTGCCAGCAGGCAGGTGCCCGGGGAGCTGTTTTTT | CASRQVPGELFF
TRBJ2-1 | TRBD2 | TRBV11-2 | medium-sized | TGTGCCAGCAGCTCCGGGACTAGCGGGATAAGTGAGCAGTTCTTC | CASSSGTSGISEQFF
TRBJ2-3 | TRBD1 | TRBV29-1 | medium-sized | TGCAGCGTCGCGACAGGGGCTAGCACAGATACGCAGTATTTT | CSVATGASTDTQYF
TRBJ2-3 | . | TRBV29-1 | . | TGCAGCGTGGACGGGGACTTAAGCACAGATACGCAGTATTTT | CSVDGDLSTDTQYF
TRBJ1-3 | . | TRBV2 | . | TGTGCCAGCAGCTTTGACAGCACCTTCTCTGGAAACACCATATATTTT | CASSFDSTFSGNTIYF